The T cell receptor (beta chain) described here comes from a study of T cells after yellow fever vaccination. TCRdb re-called the 5' RACE reads through MiXCR, storing one row per CDR3 protein. The data show hundreds of thousands of distinct CDR3 sequences, around 12% seen once. V trimming: 8 bases; J trimming: 6 bases; junction bases outside the gene matches: 8. This CDR3 spans 13 amino acids. The germline gives CDR1 SGHTA, CDR2 FQGNSA. A few counts support this clonotype. The sequence came from a man aged 25-40 years who received the YFV17D yellow fever vaccine. Sequenced here: PBMCs, sampled on the day of the yellow fever booster vaccination. The chain employs TRBV7-2 and TRBJ2-5; 8 bases fit TRBD1. CDR3 region: CASRGQGGQTQYF. The DNA for the CDR3 is TGTGCCAGCCGTGGACAGGGAGGCCAGACCCAGTACTTC. Full variable domain (missing parts from reference TRBV7-2 and TRBJ2-5): GAGVSQSPSNKVTEKGKDVELRCDPISGHTALYWYRQSLGQGLEFLIYFQGNSAPDKSGLPSDRFSAERTGGSVSTLTIQRTQQEDSAVYLCASRGQGGQTQYFGPGTRLLVL.